Shown below are 18 T cell receptor beta chains from a single sample sequenced in a study of shared clonotypes between healthy human individuals. Only in-frame clones appear in the TCRdb table, and some are missing; sequencing was by immunoSEQ multiplex PCR. The profile shows roughly 720,000 clones, about 90% of them singletons. The specimen was memory CD8+ T cells from PBMCs. Indicated subset: CD45RO+ cells pooled with CCR7-negative TemRA cells. The source of these receptors is a man between 18 and 35 years old in good health. Some clones in this sample may be carry-over from other donors' samples.

This chain uses TRBV7-9 with TRBJ2-7; D possibly corresponds to TRBD2 (5 bases). Per germline, CDR1 SEHNR and CDR2 FQNEAQ (reference sequence). This CDR3 spans 15 amino acids. Trimming removed 4 bases from V and 5 bases from J, with 18 bases in between. CDR3 in DNA: TGTGCCAGCAGCTGGATCAGCGTCGGACTCCACGAGCAGTACTTC. Translated, it gives CASSWISVGLHEQYF.

The J gene is TRBJ2-4, the V gene TRBV4-1, with D perhaps matching TRBD2 (5 bases). This CDR3 has 16 residues. Between the trimmed V and J ends, which lost 1 base and 1 base, there was a span of 11 bases. The V gene's germline CDR1 is MGHRA and CDR2 YSYEKL. CDR3 bases: TGCGCCAGCAGCCAAGTGGCTAGCTTGGCCAAAAACATTCAGTACTTC. Protein sequence: CASSQVASLAKNIQYF.

This clone was recorded once. V gene TRBV7-9 combines with J gene TRBJ2-1; no reliable D call. The CDR3 totals 14 residues. Germline CDR1 and CDR2: SEHNR and FQNEAQ (reference sequence). Trimming left V 3 bases short and J 9 bases short, with 15 bases between. CDR3 in DNA: TGTGCCAGCAGCTTCACCCCCGTGGACGGTGAGCAGTTCTTC. Translated, it gives CASSFTPVDGEQFF.

V and J are TRBV6-6 and TRBJ1-1; D remains unclear. This CDR3 region has 12 residues. Germline V lookup: CDR1 MNHNY, CDR2 SVGAGI (reference sequence). The V gene lost 6 bases and the J gene lost 0 bases, with 5 bases spanning the gap. The DNA of the CDR3 is TGTGCCAGCAGCCGAATGAACACTGAAGCTTTCTTT. It specifies CASSRMNTEAFF.

This chain uses TRBV13 with TRBJ2-7; 7 bases match TRBD1. This CDR3 region has 16 residues. Germline CDR1 and CDR2: PRHDT and FYEKMQ (reference sequence). V lost 3 bases to trimming and J lost 3 bases; unmatched junction nucleotides: 11. The CDR3 loop reads CASSFGTGTEIYEQYF. As DNA, the CDR3 is TGTGCCAGCAGCTTCGGTACCGGGACAGAGATCTACGAGCAGTACTTC.

The chain employs TRBV9 and TRBJ2-3, with 11 bases matching TRBD2. Looked up from germline, CDR1 is SGDLS and CDR2 is YYNGEE. The CDR3 extends over 16 amino acids. Trimming cost V 3 bases and J 4 bases; bases outside gene matches: 7. The CDR3 here is CASSGHLAGGADTQYF. The CDR3, as DNA: TGTGCCAGCAGCGGCCACCTAGCGGGAGGCGCAGATACGCAGTATTTT.

The V gene is TRBV27, the J gene TRBJ2-7; D might be TRBD1 (5 bases). The CDR3 is made up of 15 amino acids. Trimming cost V 3 bases and J 1 base, with 13 bases left between them. The germline V gene encodes CDR1 MNHEY and CDR2 SMNVEV (reference sequence). CDR3 residues: CASSLGRAESYEQYF. The CDR3 nucleotides read TGTGCCAGCAGTTTGGGCAGGGCGGAATCCTACGAGCAGTACTTC.

The chain recombines TRBV4-1 with TRBJ1-1; 9 bases align to TRBD1. The V gene end was trimmed by 2 bases and the J gene end by 0 bases; junction bases not matched to a gene: 4. Germline assignment: CDR1 MGHRA and CDR2 YSYEKL. This CDR3 has 16 amino acids. Written as DNA, the CDR3 is TGCGCCAGCAGCCAAAGGACAGGGGCACTGAACACTGAAGCTTTCTTT. Protein: CASSQRTGALNTEAFF.

V is TRBV7-6 and J is TRBJ2-7, with D maybe TRBD2 (6 bases). Germline CDR1 SGHVS, CDR2 FNYEAQ. Trimming took 0 bases from V and 3 from J, leaving 12 bases between them. This CDR3 contains 15 residues. CDR3 in DNA: TGTGCCAGCAGCTTAGCGGGACTCAACAGCTACGAGCAGTACTTC. Encoded protein: CASSLAGLNSYEQYF.

A single count supports this clone. The chain has TRBV29-1 and TRBJ2-1; 7 nucleotides match TRBD1. The length of the CDR3 is 14 residues. The trim removed 2 bases at V and 1 base at J, leaving 2 bases unmatched. Germline V lookup: CDR1 SQVTM, CDR2 ANQGSEA. CDR3 DNA: TGCAGCGTTGAACGGGACAGTTCCTACAATGAGCAGTTCTTC. Amino acids: CSVERDSSYNEQFF.

V is TRBV6-5 and J is TRBJ1-1; weak D call: TRBD1 (5 bases). The CDR3 is 14 amino acids. CDR1 is MNHEY and CDR2 is SVGAGI in the germline V gene. With 4 bases removed from V and 0 bases from J, the gap between germline ends came to 9 bases. The CDR3 loop reads CASSSGGLNTEAFF. The CDR3 region has the DNA TGTGCCAGCAGTTCCGGGGGTCTGAACACTGAAGCTTTCTTT.

The V call is TRBV7-9, the J call TRBJ1-5; 7 nucleotides agree with TRBD1. Germline CDR1 SEHNR, CDR2 FQNEAQ (reference sequence). This CDR3 is built from 14 residues. V dropped 5 bases and J dropped 5; count of bases not matched to a gene: 6. CDR3 nucleotide sequence: TGTGCCAGCAGCCTAGGGACAGACCATCAGCCCCAGCATTTT. This translates into CASSLGTDHQPQHF.

V gene TRBV10-2 combines with J gene TRBJ2-7; D is possibly TRBD1 (6 bases). This CDR3 is 14 amino acids long. CDR1 is WSHSY, CDR2 SAAADI, per germline. V gave up 4 bases and J gave up 1 base, with 11 bases separating them. CDR3 coding DNA: TGCGCCAGCAGTGGCAGGGGACGGTCCTACGAGCAGTACTTC. Its protein is CASSGRGRSYEQYF.

The chain combines TRBV6-5 with TRBJ2-5; 8 bases map to TRBD2. The V and J ends lost 4 bases and 4 bases, in that order; junction bases with no gene match: 11. CDR3 size: 16 residues. The germline V gene has CDR1 MNHEY and CDR2 SVGAGI. The CDR3 DNA follows: TGTGCCAGCAGTTCCCGCCGCTCGGGGGGGGGAGAGACCCAGTACTTC. As protein: CASSSRRSGGGETQYF.

The chain combines TRBV6-1 with TRBJ2-3, with 7 nucleotides matching TRBD2. V lost 0 bases and J lost 2; bases outside the gene matches: 11. The CDR3 consists of 18 residues. CDR1 is MNHNS and CDR2 is SASEGT in the germline V gene. The CDR3 is CASSEALQVAGYTDTQYF. In DNA, the CDR3 is TGTGCCAGCAGTGAAGCGCTTCAGGTAGCGGGTTACACAGATACGCAGTATTTT.

The chain joins TRBV19 to TRBJ2-7, with a tentative D call TRBD2 (5 bases). Trimming shortened V by 6 bases and J by 3 bases, and 12 bases separated the two germline ends. This CDR3 contains 13 residues. Germline V lookup: CDR1 LNHDA, CDR2 SQIVND (reference sequence). The CDR3 nucleotides are TGTGCCAGTAGCCGCGGAGGTAACTACGAGCAGTACTTC. It is translated as CASSRGGNYEQYF. The variable domain in full, with the rest retrieved from reference TRBV19 and TRBJ2-7, is DGGITQSPKYLFRKEGQNVTLSCEQNLNHDAMYWYRQDPGQGLRLIYYSQIVNDFQKGDIAEGYSVSREKKESFPLTVTSAQKNPTAFYLCASSRGGNYEQYFGPGTRLTVT.

V is TRBV14 and J is TRBJ2-1; D could derive from TRBD1 or TRBD2 (6 bases each). Germline-derived CDR1 and CDR2 are SGHDN and FVKESK. The V and J ends lost 4 bases and 6 bases respectively, with 10 bases between them. The CDR3 loop spans 13 amino acids. The CDR3 sequence: CASSLRGANEQFF. The DNA of the CDR3 is TGTGCCAGCAGCCTGAGGGGGGCCAATGAGCAGTTCTTC.

The rearrangement joins TRBV7-9 to TRBJ1-2; D remains ambiguous. This CDR3 comprises 14 residues. Trimming shortened V by 5 bases and J by 0 bases, and 10 bases separated the two germline ends. Germline CDR1 and CDR2: SEHNR and FQNEAQ (reference sequence). This chain's CDR3 is CASSPLLPNYGYTF. In DNA, the CDR3 is TGTGCCAGCAGCCCTTTACTCCCTAACTATGGCTACACCTTC.